The rows below give T cell receptor beta chains drawn from one sample of a study of response to subunit inactivated influenza vaccine. TCRdb used MiXCR to reprocess the RT-PCR reads, holding one entry per CDR3 protein. The sample records about 540,000 distinct CDR3 sequences, roughly 23% being singletons. In addition, the sample was reused for a study of T cells expressing NK-cell markers.

The sample in question was CD4+ T cells sorted from PBMCs, obtained 11 to 12 days after vaccination. The receptors were gathered from a man aged 45 to 65 who received an inactivated influenza vaccine. The CDR3 runs from the conserved cysteine through the conserved F or W. The order of the fields is V gene, clone size, J gene, D gene, CDR3 length, CDR3 DNA, CDR3 protein. D genes are given only for firm matches. Where a row states a size, it is once, few, many or the class of an expanded clone; other rows omit it.

TRBV28,NA,TRBJ2-5,NA,15,TGTGCCAGCAGCCCTGACAGGCTAGGCCAAGAGACCCAGTACTTC,CASSPDRLGQETQYF
TRBV28,few,TRBJ2-7,NA,18,TGTGCCAGCAGTTTGGAAGTGGGTAGGCCTCACGACCGGTCCGAGCAGTACTTC,CASSLEVGRPHDRSEQYF
TRBV10-2,NA,TRBJ2-7,NA,14,TGCGCCAGCAGTGATCGGGACAAGTCCTACGAGCAGTACTTC,CASSDRDKSYEQYF
TRBV5-4,NA,TRBJ2-3,NA,14,TGTGCCAGCAGCTTGGCCCAGGGGAAAGATACGCAGTATTTT,CASSLAQGKDTQYF
TRBV5-1,few,TRBJ2-5,NA,15,TGCGCCAGCAGCTTGATGGGACGCAATCAAGAGACCCAGTACTTC,CASSLMGRNQETQYF
TRBV7-2,few,TRBJ2-1,NA,15,TGTGCCAGCAGCTTAGGTCCTAGCCGGGGCAATGAGCAGTTCTTC,CASSLGPSRGNEQFF
TRBV4-1,NA,TRBJ2-1,NA,16,TGCGCCAGCAGCCAAGATTTAGGGGACAACTACAATGAGCAGTTCTTC,CASSQDLGDNYNEQFF
TRBV2,few,TRBJ1-2,NA,12,TGTGCCAGCAGTTTCTCAGGGCCGTCATCCACCTTC,CASSFSGPSSTF
TRBV6-2/TRBV6-3,few,TRBJ2-1,TRBD2,17,TGTGCCAGCAGTTCAGGACTAGCGGTTGGTTACTACAATGAGCAGTTCTTC,CASSSGLAVGYYNEQFF
TRBV11-2,NA,TRBJ2-1,NA,14,TGTGCCAGCAGGACAGTTTCCCCCTACAATGAGCAGTTCTTC,CASRTVSPYNEQFF
TRBV6-2/TRBV6-3,NA,TRBJ1-5,TRBD1,14,TGTGCCAGCAGCCAGACAGGGGACTATCAGCCCCAGCATTTT,CASSQTGDYQPQHF
TRBV6-2/TRBV6-3,once,TRBJ2-3,TRBD2,15,TGTGCCAGCAGAAACCTGGCGGGGGGCACAGATACGCAGTATTTT,CASRNLAGGTDTQYF
TRBV24-1,few,TRBJ2-1,TRBD2,15,TGTGCCACCAGTGATTTGAAAGGACTAGGCGTTGAGCAGTTCTTC,CATSDLKGLGVEQFF
TRBV5-1,few,TRBJ2-7,NA,16,TGCGCCAGCAGCTCAACCCGGGGGCTCGGTTTATACGAGCAGTACTTC,CASSSTRGLGLYEQYF
TRBV6-1,few,TRBJ2-2,TRBD2,19,TGTGCCAGCTCTCGAGCAGGGTTGCTAGCGGGAGCAAACACCGGGGAGCTGTTTTTT,CASSRAGLLAGANTGELFF
TRBV13,NA,TRBJ2-1,NA,16,TGTGCCAGCAGCCCCTCCCCCGTCCTAGTGGGTGGTGAGCAGTTCTTC,CASSPSPVLVGGEQFF
TRBV7-2,few,TRBJ1-3,NA,13,TGTGCCAGCAGCTTAGTAAAGGACAGCGCCATATATTTT,CASSLVKDSAIYF
TRBV7-2,few,TRBJ2-7,TRBD2,15,TGTGCCAGCAGCATTAGCGGGAGGGCCGCCTACGAGCAGTACTTC,CASSISGRAAYEQYF
TRBV5-1,few,TRBJ2-1,TRBD1,15,TGCGCCAGCAGCATGGACAGGGGCGACCACAATGAGCAGTTCTTC,CASSMDRGDHNEQFF
TRBV7-6,NA,TRBJ1-1,NA,16,TGTGCCAGCAGCTCCGCCCCCGCCGGGGCTGGTGGTGAAGCTTTCTTT,CASSSAPAGAGGEAFF
TRBV27,many,TRBJ2-7,NA,13,TGTGCCAGCGCGGAGGGGACTCCCTACGAGCAGTACTTC,CASAEGTPYEQYF
TRBV12-3/TRBV12-4,NA,TRBJ1-6,NA,14,TGTGCCAGCAGTACGACAGGCCGGGGTTCACCCCTCCACTTT,CASSTTGRGSPLHF
TRBV4-3,NA,TRBJ1-4,NA,16,TGCGCCAGCAGCCAAGATCTTAGGGTGACTAATGAAAAACTGTTTTTT,CASSQDLRVTNEKLFF
TRBV28,NA,TRBJ2-7,TRBD2,17,TGTGCCACGACCGGACTAGCGGGAGTCCTGAATTATAACGAGCAGTACTTC,CATTGLAGVLNYNEQYF
TRBV6-6,few,TRBJ1-2,NA,12,TGTGCCAGCAGCCAGGGTCCCTATGGCTACACCTTC,CASSQGPYGYTF
TRBV6-5,few,TRBJ2-7,TRBD1,14,TGTGCCAGCAGTTATATGGGACAGACCTACGAGCAGTACTTC,CASSYMGQTYEQYF
TRBV28,NA,TRBJ1-1,NA,12,TGTGCCAGCAGTTTATATGATAAAGATGCTTTCTTT,CASSLYDKDAFF
TRBV27,many,TRBJ2-7,TRBD2,15,TGTGCCAGCAGCCCCCAACTAGCGGGAAACTACGAGCAGTACTTC,CASSPQLAGNYEQYF
TRBV6-5,few,TRBJ2-7,NA,14,TGTGCCACCCGTGACCCGAGAAGCTCCTACGAGCAGTACTTC,CATRDPRSSYEQYF
TRBV7-2,NA,TRBJ2-7,NA,16,TGTGCCAGCAGCTTAGGAGGCCCCGTTATGGGCTACGAGCAGTACTTC,CASSLGGPVMGYEQYF
TRBV29-1,few,TRBJ1-2,NA,13,TGCAGCGCCACACGGGGGGGTCACTATGGCTACACCTTC,CSATRGGHYGYTF
TRBV11-2,NA,TRBJ2-3,NA,18,TGTGCCAGCAGCTTATTTGGGGTCGGTAGCGGCCTCACAGATACGCAGTATTTT,CASSLFGVGSGLTDTQYF
TRBV5-1,few,TRBJ2-3,NA,14,TGCGCCAGCAGCTCCGGGACGGACACAGATACGCAGTATTTT,CASSSGTDTDTQYF
TRBV6-2/TRBV6-3,NA,TRBJ2-7,NA,15,TGTGCCAGCAGTTCGTGGAGGGTAAACTCCTACGAGCAGTACTTC,CASSSWRVNSYEQYF
TRBV5-1,NA,TRBJ2-5,TRBD2,17,TGCGCCAGCAGCTTGGGAGATAGCGGGGGCCTTGCGGAGTCCCAGTACTTC,CASSLGDSGGLAESQYF
TRBV20-1,NA,TRBJ2-1,NA,12,TGCAGGGCTCGGAGGTCCTACAATGAGCAGTTCTTC,CRARRSYNEQFF
TRBV29-1,few,TRBJ1-2,NA,13,TGCAGCGTCGTAACGGGACGTAACTATGGCTACACCTTC,CSVVTGRNYGYTF
TRBV12-3/TRBV12-4,few,TRBJ2-7,NA,12,TGTGCCAGCAGTTCGTCCAATTTTCATCGGGACTTC,CASSSSNFHRDF
TRBV11-2,few,TRBJ2-7,NA,15,TGTGCCAGCAGCAACCGACAGGGACTAGGCTACGAGCAGTACTTC,CASSNRQGLGYEQYF